The clone carrying this T cell receptor beta chain was detected once. Measured with immunoSEQ multiplex PCR; TCRdb has only the in-frame clones, and not every one. The table includes more than 10,000 clones, 85% to 90% detected once. Per the germline V gene, CDR1 is MNHNS and CDR2 is SASEGT. The trim removed 1 base at V and 5 bases at J, leaving 5 bases unmatched. This CDR3 spans 15 amino acids. This sample was taken from a study of chemoradiotherapy in HPV16-positive cancers. The chain joins TRBV6-1 to TRBJ2-7; TRBD2 aligns across 10 bases. This material consisted of blood, taken from a patient who underwent chemoradiotherapy. This TCR derives from a human donor with HPV-associated anogenital cancer. The CDR3 is CASSEGLAGAHEQYF. CDR3 nucleotides: TGTGCCAGCAGTGAAGGCCTAGCGGGGGCCCACGAGCAGTACTTC.